The entry that follows covers one T cell receptor (beta chain) sequence. Antigen unknown. Different DNA sequences within this sample yield the same CDR3. The sample comes from a study of graft-versus-host responses after intestinal transplantation. Study-wide points: Peak circulating GvH clone levels tracked with early post-transplant HvG declines. Detected in recipient marrow were GvH clones, some of which were first observed in ileum or blood.

The data were produced by immunoSEQ multiplex PCR, yet TCRdb's version contains in-frame clones alone and is incomplete. The sample yields over 90,000 clones, over 75% seen once. The CDR3 runs 12 residues. CDR1 is SEHNR and CDR2 is FQNEAQ in the germline V gene (reference sequence). V was trimmed by 5 bases and J by 7 bases, leaving 9 bases between them. The origin of this receptor is a human donor who received an intestinal transplant. Specimen: unstimulated CD8+ T cells sorted from spleen or lymph node cells, collected before intestinal transplant. The chain links TRBV7-9 to TRBJ2-1; maybe TRBD1 (5 bases). CDR3 in DNA: TGTGCCAGCAGCCAGGGCCCTAATGAGCAGTTCTTC. Translated, it gives CASSQGPNEQFF.